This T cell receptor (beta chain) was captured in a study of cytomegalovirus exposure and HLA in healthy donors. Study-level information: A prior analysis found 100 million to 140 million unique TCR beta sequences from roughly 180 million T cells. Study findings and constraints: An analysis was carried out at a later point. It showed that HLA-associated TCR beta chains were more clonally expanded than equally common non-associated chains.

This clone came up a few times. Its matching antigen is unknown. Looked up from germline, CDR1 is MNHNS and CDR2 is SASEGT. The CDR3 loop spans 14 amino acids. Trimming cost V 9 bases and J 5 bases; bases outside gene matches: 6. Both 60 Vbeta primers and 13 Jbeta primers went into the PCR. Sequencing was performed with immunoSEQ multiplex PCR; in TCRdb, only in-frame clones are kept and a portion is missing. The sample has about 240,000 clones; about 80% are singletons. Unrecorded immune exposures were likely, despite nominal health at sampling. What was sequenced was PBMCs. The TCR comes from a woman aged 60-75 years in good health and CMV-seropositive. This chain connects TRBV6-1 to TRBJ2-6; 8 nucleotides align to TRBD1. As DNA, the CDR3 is TGTGCCAGTGGGACAGGACTCTGGGCCAACGTCCTGACTTTC. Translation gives CASGTGLWANVLTF.